These 9 T cell receptor beta chains originate from one sample sequenced in a study of neurological immune-mediated disorders (dated by TCRdb to the late 2010s). Library preparation employed 5' RACE. Instrument used: Illumina HiSeq 2500. TCRdb reprocessed the public reads (quality trimming at Q25 with fastp, clone calling with MiXCR) and kept in-frame beta chains. Rows are combined by CDR3 protein, so each entry shows the most common genes and DNA. The sample table contains around 61,000 distinct CDR3 sequences; only one count was recorded for approximately 5.1% of them. The top ten constitute around 5.1% of the sample. The material sequenced was PBMCs. Every receptor here comes from a human donor with multiple sclerosis. The donor label of this sample is uncertain.

This clonotype was seen at least ten times. The V gene is TRBV5-1, the J gene TRBJ2-3; unclear D gene. The CDR3 runs to 15 residues. Per germline, CDR1 SGHRS and CDR2 YFSETQ. V was pared by 1 base and J by 0 bases, with 9 bases between. The CDR3 protein is CASSLTFTSTDTQYF. In nucleotides, the CDR3 is TGCGCCAGCAGCTTGACATTTACTAGCACAGATACGCAGTATTTT.

This clonotype was detected many times. The V call is TRBV7-2, the J call TRBJ1-2; D is unresolved. CDR1 is SGHTA, CDR2 FQGNSA, per germline. The V gene lost 2 bases and the J gene lost 2 bases, with 12 bases spanning the gap. This CDR3 is built from 15 residues. CDR3 in amino acids: CASSLNPISNYGYTF. In DNA form, the CDR3 reads TGTGCCAGCAGCTTAAACCCAATTAGCAACTATGGCTACACCTTC. Based on the CDR3 plus reference TRBV7-2 and TRBJ1-2, the full variable domain is GAGVSQSPSNKVTEKGKDVELRCDPISGHTALYWYRQSLGQGLEFLIYFQGNSAPDKSGLPSDRFSAERTGGSVSTLTIQRTQQEDSAVYLCASSLNPISNYGYTFGSGTRLTVV.

This clonotype has a count of ten or more. The chain employs TRBV5-1 and TRBJ1-3; 9 bases map to TRBD1. V shed 0 bases and J 2 bases; nucleotides not matched to a gene: 9. CDR3 length: 18 residues. CDR1 is SGHRS, CDR2 YFSETQ, per germline. The CDR3 spells CASSLESRQGVTGNTIYF. CDR3 bases: TGCGCCAGCAGCTTGGAAAGCCGACAGGGGGTGACTGGAAACACCATATATTTT.

This clonotype was recorded at least ten times. This rearrangement joins TRBV9 to TRBJ2-4; TRBD2 matches 9 bases. Trimming removed 3 bases from V and 0 bases from J; junction bases left unmatched: 1. CDR3 length: 15 residues. Germline CDR1 reads SGDLS; CDR2 reads YYNGEE. As DNA, the CDR3 is TGTGCCAGCAGCGCTAGCGGGGTAGCCAAAAACATTCAGTACTTC. Translated, it gives CASSASGVAKNIQYF.

This clonotype was seen repeatedly, ten times or more. This chain joins TRBV5-1 and TRBJ1-4; no firm D call. The germline V and J ends were trimmed by 5 bases and 4 bases, with 9 bases remaining between them. This CDR3 contains 13 residues. Germline assignment: CDR1 SGHRS and CDR2 YFSETQ. The CDR3 sequence is CASSLENNEKLFF. Here the CDR3 DNA reads TGCGCCAGCAGTTTAGAGAATAATGAAAAACTGTTTTTT.

This clonotype appeared many times. The chain uses TRBV12-3 or TRBV12-4 and TRBJ1-1; no definite D call. Trimming removed 2 bases at V and 6 bases at J, with 10 bases between. The CDR3 has 13 residues. The CDR3 bases are TGTGCCAGCAGTTTATTCGGCAGCTCTGAAGCTTTCTTT. Residues: CASSLFGSSEAFF.

This clonotype was observed at least ten times. J is TRBJ1-2 and V is TRBV20-1; possible D gene TRBD1, 6 bases. The CDR3 loop spans 13 amino acids. Germline V gene lookup returns CDR1 DFQATT and CDR2 SNEGSKA (reference sequence). Deletions cut 0 bases from V and 3 bases from J, with 8 bases between. CDR3 in DNA: TGCAGTGCTAGAGAAGGGACACACTATGGCTACACCTTC. Protein product: CSAREGTHYGYTF.

In its sample, this clonotype was seen many times. The CDR3 region has the DNA TGCAGTGCTAGACAGGGCACAGATACGCAGTATTTT. Its protein product is CSARQGTDTQYF. V and J are TRBV20-1 and TRBJ2-3; D is unresolved. Germline CDR1 is DFQATT and CDR2 is SNEGSKA (reference sequence). CDR3 length equals 12 residues. Trimming removed 2 bases at V and 1 base at J, with 4 bases between.

Ten or more counts support this clonotype. The chain is built from TRBV11-2 and TRBJ2-7, with 10 bases that match TRBD1. The trim removed 5 bases at V and 2 bases at J, leaving 6 bases unmatched. This CDR3 comprises 15 residues. CDR1 SGHAT and CDR2 FQNNGV come from the germline V gene. The CDR3 protein is CASSVGQGGTYEQYF. As DNA, the CDR3 is TGTGCCAGCAGCGTAGGACAGGGGGGAACCTACGAGCAGTACTTC.